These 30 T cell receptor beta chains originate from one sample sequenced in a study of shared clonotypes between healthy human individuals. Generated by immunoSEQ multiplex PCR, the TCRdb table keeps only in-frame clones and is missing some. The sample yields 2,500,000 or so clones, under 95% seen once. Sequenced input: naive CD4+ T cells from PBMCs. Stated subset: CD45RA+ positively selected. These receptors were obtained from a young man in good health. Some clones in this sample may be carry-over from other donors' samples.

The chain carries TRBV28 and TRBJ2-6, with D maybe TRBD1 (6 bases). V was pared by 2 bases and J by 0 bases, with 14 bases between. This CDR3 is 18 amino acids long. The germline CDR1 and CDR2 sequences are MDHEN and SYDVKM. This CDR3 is CASSLPGTLLSGANVLTF. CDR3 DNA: TGTGCCAGCAGTTTACCCGGGACACTTCTCTCTGGGGCCAACGTCCTGACTTTC.

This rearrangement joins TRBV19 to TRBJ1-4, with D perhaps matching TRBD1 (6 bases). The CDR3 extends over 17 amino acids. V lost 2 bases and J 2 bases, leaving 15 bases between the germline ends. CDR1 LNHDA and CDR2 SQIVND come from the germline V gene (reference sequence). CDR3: CASSIIWGAATNEKLFF. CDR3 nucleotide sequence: TGTGCCAGTAGTATAATATGGGGGGCGGCTACTAATGAAAAACTGTTTTTT.

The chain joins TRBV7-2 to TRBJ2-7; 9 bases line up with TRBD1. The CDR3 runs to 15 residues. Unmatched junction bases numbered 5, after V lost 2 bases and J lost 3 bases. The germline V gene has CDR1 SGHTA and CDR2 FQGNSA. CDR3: CASSLRQGGGYEQYF. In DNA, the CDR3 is TGTGCCAGCAGCTTACGACAGGGGGGAGGCTACGAGCAGTACTTC.

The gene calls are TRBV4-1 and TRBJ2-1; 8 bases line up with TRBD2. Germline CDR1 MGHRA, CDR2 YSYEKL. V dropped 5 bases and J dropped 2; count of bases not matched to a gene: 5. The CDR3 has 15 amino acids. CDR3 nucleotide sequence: TGCGCCAGCAGCGTACCACTAGCGGCCTACAATGAGCAGTTCTTC. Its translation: CASSVPLAAYNEQFF.

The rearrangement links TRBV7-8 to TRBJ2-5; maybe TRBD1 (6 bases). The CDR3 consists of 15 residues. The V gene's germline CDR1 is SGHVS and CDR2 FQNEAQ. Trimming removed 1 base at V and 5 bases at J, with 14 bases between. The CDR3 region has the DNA TGTGCCAGCAGCTTAGGTGGACAGAGGTGGGAGACCCAGTACTTC. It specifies CASSLGGQRWETQYF.

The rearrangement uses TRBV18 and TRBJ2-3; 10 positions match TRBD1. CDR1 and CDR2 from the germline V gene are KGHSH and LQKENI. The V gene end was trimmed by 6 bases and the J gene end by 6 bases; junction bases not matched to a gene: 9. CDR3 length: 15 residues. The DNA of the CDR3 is TGTGCCAGCTCGTTCCGGGACAGGGGAGGCGATACGCAGTATTTT. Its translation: CASSFRDRGGDTQYF.

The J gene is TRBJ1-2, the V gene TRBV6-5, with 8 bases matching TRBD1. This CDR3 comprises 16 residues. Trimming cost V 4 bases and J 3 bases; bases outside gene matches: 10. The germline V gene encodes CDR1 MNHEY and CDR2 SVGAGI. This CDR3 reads CASSSGTRTGHYGYTF. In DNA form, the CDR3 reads TGTGCCAGCAGTTCAGGAACAAGGACAGGGCACTATGGCTACACCTTC.

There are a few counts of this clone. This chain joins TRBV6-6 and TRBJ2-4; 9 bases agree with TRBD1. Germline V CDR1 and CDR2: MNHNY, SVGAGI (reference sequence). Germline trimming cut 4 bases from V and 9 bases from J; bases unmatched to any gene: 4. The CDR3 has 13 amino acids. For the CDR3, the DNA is TGTGCCAGCAGTTGGGGACAGGGTGCCATTCAGTACTTC. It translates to CASSWGQGAIQYF.

The CDR3 DNA is TGTGCCAGCGGACAGGCACGCACTGAAGCTTTCTTT. Its translation: CASGQARTEAFF. The chain couples TRBV9 to TRBJ1-1, with 7 bases that match TRBD1. V lost 7 bases, J lost 4 bases, and 4 bases stayed unmatched. This CDR3 is 12 amino acids long. The germline V gene encodes CDR1 SGDLS and CDR2 YYNGEE.

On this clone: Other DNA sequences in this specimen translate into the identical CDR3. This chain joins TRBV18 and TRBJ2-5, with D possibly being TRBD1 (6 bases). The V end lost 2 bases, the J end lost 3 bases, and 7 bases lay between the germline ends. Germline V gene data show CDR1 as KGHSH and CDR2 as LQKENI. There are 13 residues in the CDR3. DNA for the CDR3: TGTGCCAGCTCACCAAGGACAGAAGAGACCCAGTACTTC. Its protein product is CASSPRTEETQYF.

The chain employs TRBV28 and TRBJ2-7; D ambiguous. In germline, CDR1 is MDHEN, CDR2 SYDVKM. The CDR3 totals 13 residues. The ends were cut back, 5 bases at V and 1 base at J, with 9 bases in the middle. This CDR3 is CASSGRLSYEQYF. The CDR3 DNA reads TGTGCCAGCAGTGGACGCCTGTCCTACGAGCAGTACTTC.

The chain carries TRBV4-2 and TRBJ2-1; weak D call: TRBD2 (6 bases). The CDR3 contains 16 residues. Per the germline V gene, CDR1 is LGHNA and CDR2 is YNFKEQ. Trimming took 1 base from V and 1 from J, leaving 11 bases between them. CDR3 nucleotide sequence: TGTGCCAGCAGCCAAGTACTAGCAGATTCCTACAATGAGCAGTTCTTC. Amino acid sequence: CASSQVLADSYNEQFF.

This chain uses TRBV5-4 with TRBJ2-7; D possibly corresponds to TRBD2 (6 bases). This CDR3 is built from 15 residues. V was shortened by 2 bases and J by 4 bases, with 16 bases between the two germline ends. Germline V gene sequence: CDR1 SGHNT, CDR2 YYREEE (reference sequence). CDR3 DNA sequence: TGTGCCAGCAGCTTATCCAGCGGGCGTTCGTACGAGCAGTACTTC. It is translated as CASSLSSGRSYEQYF.

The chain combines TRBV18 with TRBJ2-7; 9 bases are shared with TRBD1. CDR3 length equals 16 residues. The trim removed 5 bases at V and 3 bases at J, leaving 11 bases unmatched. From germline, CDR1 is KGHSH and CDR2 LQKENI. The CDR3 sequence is CASSSLSGTGIYEQYF. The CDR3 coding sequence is TGTGCCAGCTCATCGTTATCCGGGACAGGGATCTACGAGCAGTACTTC.

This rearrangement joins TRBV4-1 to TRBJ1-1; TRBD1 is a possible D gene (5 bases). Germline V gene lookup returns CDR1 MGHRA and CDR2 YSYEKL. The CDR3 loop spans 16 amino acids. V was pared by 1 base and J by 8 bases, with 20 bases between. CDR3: CASSQVLPGRVAEAFF. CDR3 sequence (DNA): TGCGCCAGCAGCCAAGTTCTGCCCGGCAGGGTGGCCGAAGCTTTCTTT.

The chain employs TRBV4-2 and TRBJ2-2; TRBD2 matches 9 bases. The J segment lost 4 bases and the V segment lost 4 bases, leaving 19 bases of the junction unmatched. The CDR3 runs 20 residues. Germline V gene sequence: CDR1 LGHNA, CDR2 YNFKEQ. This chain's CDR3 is CASSRSSGNPPYRGTGELFF. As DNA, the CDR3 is TGTGCCAGCAGCCGATCTAGCGGGAACCCCCCATATCGAGGCACCGGGGAGCTGTTTTTT.

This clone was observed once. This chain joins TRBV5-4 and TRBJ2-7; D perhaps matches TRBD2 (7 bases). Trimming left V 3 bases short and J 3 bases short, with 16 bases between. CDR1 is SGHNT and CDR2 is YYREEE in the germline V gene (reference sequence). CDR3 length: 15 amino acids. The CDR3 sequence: CASSSRGGGSYEQYF. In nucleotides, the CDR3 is TGTGCCAGCAGCTCACGGGGAGGGGGGAGCTACGAGCAGTACTTC.

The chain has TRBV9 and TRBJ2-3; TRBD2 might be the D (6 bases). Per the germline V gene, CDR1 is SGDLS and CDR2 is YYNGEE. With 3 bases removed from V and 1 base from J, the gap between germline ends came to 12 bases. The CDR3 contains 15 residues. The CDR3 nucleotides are TGTGCCAGCAGCGCAAACCTAGCGCGCACAGATACGCAGTATTTT. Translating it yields CASSANLARTDTQYF.

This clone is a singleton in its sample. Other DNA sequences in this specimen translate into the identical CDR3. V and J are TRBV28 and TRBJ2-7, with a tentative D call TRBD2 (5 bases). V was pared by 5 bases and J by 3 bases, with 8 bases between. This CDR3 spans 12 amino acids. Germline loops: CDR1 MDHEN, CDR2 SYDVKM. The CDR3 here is CASSRGFYEQYF. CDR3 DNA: TGTGCCAGCAGTAGAGGGTTCTACGAGCAGTACTTC.

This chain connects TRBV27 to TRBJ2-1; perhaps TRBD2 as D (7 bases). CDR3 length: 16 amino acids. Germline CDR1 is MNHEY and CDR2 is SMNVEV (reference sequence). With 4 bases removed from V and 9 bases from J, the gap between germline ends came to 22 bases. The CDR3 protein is CASSSPGRGGKGEQFF. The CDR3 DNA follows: TGTGCCAGCAGTTCCCCGGGGAGGGGGGGCAAGGGTGAGCAGTTCTTC.

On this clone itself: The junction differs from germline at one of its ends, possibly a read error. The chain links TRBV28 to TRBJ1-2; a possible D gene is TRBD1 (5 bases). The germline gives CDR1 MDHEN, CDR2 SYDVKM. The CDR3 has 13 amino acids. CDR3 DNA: TGTGCTAGCAGCCTGAAGGGACTGGGAGGCTACACCTTC. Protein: CASSLKGLGGYTF.

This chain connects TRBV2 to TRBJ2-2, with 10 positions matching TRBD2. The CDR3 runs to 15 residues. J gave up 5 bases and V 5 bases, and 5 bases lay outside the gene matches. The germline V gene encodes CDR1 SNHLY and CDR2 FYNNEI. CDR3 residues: CASSISGRYTGELFF. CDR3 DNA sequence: TGTGCCAGCAGTATTAGCGGGAGGTATACCGGGGAGCTGTTTTTT.

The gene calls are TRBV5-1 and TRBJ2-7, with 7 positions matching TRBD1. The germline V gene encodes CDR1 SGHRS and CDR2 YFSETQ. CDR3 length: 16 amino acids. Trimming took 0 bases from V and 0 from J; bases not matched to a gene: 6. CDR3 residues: CASSLVGGRTSYEQYF. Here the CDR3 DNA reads TGCGCCAGCAGCTTGGTAGGGGGCCGCACCTCCTACGAGCAGTACTTC. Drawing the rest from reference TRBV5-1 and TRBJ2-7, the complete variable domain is KAGVTQTPRYLIKTRGQQVTLSCSPISGHRSVSWYQQTPGQGLQFLFEYFSETQRNKGNFPGRFSGRQFSNSRSEMNVSTLELGDSALYLCASSLVGGRTSYEQYFGPGTRLTVT.

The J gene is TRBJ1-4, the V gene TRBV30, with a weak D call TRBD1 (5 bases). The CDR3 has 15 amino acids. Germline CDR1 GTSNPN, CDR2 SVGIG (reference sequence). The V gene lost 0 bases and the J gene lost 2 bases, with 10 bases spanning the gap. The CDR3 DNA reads TGTGCCTGGAGTGTATCCGGGGGGACTAATGAAAAACTGTTTTTT. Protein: CAWSVSGGTNEKLFF.

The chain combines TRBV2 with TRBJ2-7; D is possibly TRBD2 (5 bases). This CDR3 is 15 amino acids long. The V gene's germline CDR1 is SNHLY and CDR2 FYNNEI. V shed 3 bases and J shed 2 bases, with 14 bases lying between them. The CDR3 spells CASSDRGSIPYEQYF. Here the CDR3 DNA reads TGTGCCAGCAGTGATCGTGGGAGTATTCCCTACGAGCAGTACTTC.

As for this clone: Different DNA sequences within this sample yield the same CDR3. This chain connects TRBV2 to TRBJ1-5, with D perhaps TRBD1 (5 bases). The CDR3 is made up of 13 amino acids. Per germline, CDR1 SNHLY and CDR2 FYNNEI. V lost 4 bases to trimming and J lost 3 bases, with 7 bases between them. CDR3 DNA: TGTGCCAGCAGTGGACAGAACAATCAGCCCCAGCATTTT. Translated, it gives CASSGQNNQPQHF.

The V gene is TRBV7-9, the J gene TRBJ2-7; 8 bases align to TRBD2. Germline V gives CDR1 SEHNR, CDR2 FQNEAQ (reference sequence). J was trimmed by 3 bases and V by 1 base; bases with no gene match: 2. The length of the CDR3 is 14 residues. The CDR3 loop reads CASSLDGGVYEQYF. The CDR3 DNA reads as TGTGCCAGCAGCTTAGACGGGGGGGTCTACGAGCAGTACTTC.

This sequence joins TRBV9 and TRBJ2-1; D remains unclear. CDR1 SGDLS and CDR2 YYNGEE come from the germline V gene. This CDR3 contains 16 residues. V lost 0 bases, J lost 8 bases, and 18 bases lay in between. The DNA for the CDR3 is TGTGCCAGCAGCGTAGACCCCTCCTCCCAGCCCCATGAGCAGTTCTTC. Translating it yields CASSVDPSSQPHEQFF. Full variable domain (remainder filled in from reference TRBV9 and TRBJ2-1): DSGVTQTPKHLITATGQRVTLRCSPRSGDLSVYWYQQSLDQGLQFLIQYYNGEERAKGNILERFSAQQFPDLHSELNLSSLELGDSALYFCASSVDPSSQPHEQFFGPGTRLTVL.

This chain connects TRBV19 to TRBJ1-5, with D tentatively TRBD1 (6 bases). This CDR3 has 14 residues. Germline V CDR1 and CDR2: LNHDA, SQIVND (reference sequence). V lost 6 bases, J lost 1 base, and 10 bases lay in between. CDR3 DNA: TGTGCCAGTAGGCCTAGGGGGAGCAATCAGCCCCAGCATTTT. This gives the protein CASRPRGSNQPQHF.

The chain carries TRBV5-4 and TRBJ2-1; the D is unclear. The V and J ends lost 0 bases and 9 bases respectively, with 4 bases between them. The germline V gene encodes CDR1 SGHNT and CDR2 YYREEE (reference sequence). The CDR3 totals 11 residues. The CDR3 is CASSLGGEQFF. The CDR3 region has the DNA TGTGCCAGCAGCTTGGGCGGTGAGCAGTTCTTC.